The 24 T cell receptor beta chains below come from one sample, sequenced in a study of PD-L1 blockade in urothelial cancer (dated by TCRdb to 2016 to 2017). The time point label on this specimen signifies: peripheral blood 6 weeks after treatment start. Preparation of the library involved the immunoSEQ multiplex PCR assay. Drawn from immuneACCESS, this table holds only the in-frame rearrangements with V and J called that TCRdb kept. Clones are partly lost; checked studies trace under half to an unresolved V gene and leave the rest unexplained. Here the sample has 72,000 or so clones; roughly 86% occur a single time. Approximately 11% of the sample belongs to the ten largest clones. Specimen: PBMCs, collected around atezolizumab (anti-PD-L1) treatment. The receptors were gathered from a man aged 55 to 70 with urothelial cancer.

The genes are TRBV7-9 and TRBJ1-4; D is uncertain. Trimming pared 5 bases from V and 4 bases from J, leaving 14 bases between. This CDR3 is built from 15 residues. In germline, CDR1 is SEHNR, CDR2 FQNEAQ (reference sequence). The CDR3 region is CASSLGRAGNEKLFF. Written as DNA, the CDR3 is TGTGCCAGCAGCCTTGGACGGGCGGGTAATGAAAAACTGTTTTTT.

The J gene is TRBJ1-1, the V gene TRBV7-9, with 9 bases identical to TRBD1. Germline V gene sequence: CDR1 SEHNR, CDR2 FQNEAQ (reference sequence). Trimming removed 4 bases from V and 5 bases from J; junction bases left unmatched: 11. This CDR3 region has 16 residues. Here the CDR3 reads CASSSPRQGDDTEAFF. In DNA form, the CDR3 reads TGTGCCAGCAGCTCTCCCCGACAGGGGGATGATACTGAAGCTTTCTTT. Full variable domain (missing parts from reference TRBV7-9 and TRBJ1-1): DTGVSQNPRHKITKRGQNVTFRCDPISEHNRLYWYRQTLGQGPEFLTYFQNEAQLEKSRLLSDRFSAERPKGSFSTLEIQRTEQGDSAMYLCASSSPRQGDDTEAFFGQGTRLTVV.

The V call is TRBV5-1, the J call TRBJ1-4; 9 nucleotides line up with TRBD1. The germline V gene has CDR1 SGHRS and CDR2 YFSETQ. After removal of 5 bases from V and 8 bases from J, the junction contained 7 bases not matched to a gene. The CDR3 sequence is 14 residues long. The CDR3 DNA is TGCGCCAGCAGAATCGGGACAGGGCCAGAAAAACTGTTTTTT. This encodes CASRIGTGPEKLFF.

The J gene is TRBJ1-5, the V gene TRBV5-8; D might be TRBD1 (6 bases). In germline, CDR1 is SGHTS, CDR2 YDEGEE. The CDR3 contains 13 residues. V was cut by 0 bases and J by 9 bases, with 10 bases left in between. This chain's CDR3 is CASSLVRGGPQHF. DNA of the CDR3: TGTGCCAGCAGCTTGGTCCGAGGGGGGCCCCAGCATTTT. The variable domain in full, with the rest retrieved from reference TRBV5-8 and TRBJ1-5, is EAGVTQSPTHLIKTRGQQATLRCSPISGHTSVYWYQQALGLGLQFLLWYDEGEERNRGNFPPRFSGRQFPNYSSELNVNALELEDSALYLCASSLVRGGPQHFGDGTRLSIL.

V usage is TRBV6-6 and J usage is TRBJ2-7; D is possibly TRBD1 (6 bases). This CDR3 has 14 amino acids. V lost 5 bases and J 4 bases, leaving 15 bases between the germline ends. The germline gives CDR1 MNHNY, CDR2 SVGAGI (reference sequence). CDR3 coding DNA: TGTGCCAGCAGTCAACAGGGTTCGGGATACGAGCAGTACTTC. Its translation is CASSQQGSGYEQYF.

This chain uses TRBV27 with TRBJ1-1; a possible D gene is TRBD1 (6 bases). The V end lost 11 bases, the J end lost 1 base, and 20 bases lay between the germline ends. The CDR3 totals 15 residues. Germline assignment: CDR1 MNHEY and CDR2 SMNVEV (reference sequence). This CDR3 is CASSWGRGGNTEAFF. The CDR3 nucleotides read TGTGCCTCTAGCTGGGGGCGAGGGGGGAACACTGAAGCTTTCTTT.

The J gene is TRBJ2-7, the V gene TRBV4-1, with 9 nucleotides matching TRBD2. The CDR3 is made up of 15 amino acids. CDR1 and CDR2 (germline): MGHRA, YSYEKL. Trimming took 1 base from V and 2 from J; bases not matched to a gene: 3. The CDR3 reads CASSQVAGVPYEQYF. DNA for the CDR3: TGCGCCAGCAGCCAAGTAGCGGGAGTACCCTACGAGCAGTACTTC.

V usage is TRBV6-4 and J usage is TRBJ2-7, with 7 bases that match TRBD2. The V segment lost 3 bases and the J segment 6 bases; nucleotides outside the gene matches: 11. CDR3 size: 15 residues. Germline V gene lookup returns CDR1 MRHNA and CDR2 SNTAGT. CDR3 coding DNA: TGTGCCAGCAGTGAGAGCTCCAGCGGGATTCCCGAGCAGTACTTC. Translating it yields CASSESSSGIPEQYF.

This clone was observed once. This chain joins TRBV6-5 and TRBJ2-3; weak D call: TRBD1 (5 bases). CDR3 length: 13 amino acids. V shed 6 bases and J shed 3 bases, with 10 bases lying between them. Germline CDR1 is MNHEY and CDR2 is SVGAGI. This CDR3 reads CASSRSGTDTQYF. The CDR3 nucleotides are TGTGCCAGCAGCCGTTCAGGGACAGATACGCAGTATTTT.

Relative to its sample, this clone is medium-sized. The rearrangement joins TRBV28 to TRBJ1-5; no clear D gene. Germline V gives CDR1 MDHEN, CDR2 SYDVKM. CDR3 size: 12 residues. V was shortened by 6 bases and J by 6 bases, with 9 bases between the two germline ends. CDR3 amino acids: CASRLGSQPQHF. CDR3 DNA: TGTGCCAGCAGACTCGGGAGTCAGCCCCAGCATTTT.

The J gene is TRBJ2-2, the V gene TRBV6-5; D is uncertain. The CDR3 length is 15 residues. The germline CDR1 and CDR2 sequences are MNHEY and SVGAGI. V lost 0 bases and J 6 bases, leaving 11 bases between the germline ends. CDR3 DNA sequence: TGTGCCAGCAGTTACTCGATGAGACGGGCCGGGGAGCTGTTTTTT. It encodes CASSYSMRRAGELFF.

The genes are TRBV5-4 and TRBJ2-5; TRBD2 aligns across 13 bases. The CDR3 is made up of 19 amino acids. CDR1 and CDR2 from the germline V gene are SGHNT and YYREEE (reference sequence). V lost 0 bases to trimming and J lost 0 bases; unmatched junction nucleotides: 8. As DNA, the CDR3 is TGTGCCAGCAGCTTGGGGTCGACTAGCGGGAGGAAGTACCAAGAGACCCAGTACTTC. Its protein product is CASSLGSTSGRKYQETQYF.

This clone was seen only once. The chain recombines TRBV7-8 with TRBJ2-3, with D perhaps matching TRBD2 (7 bases). There are 13 residues in the CDR3. Germline CDR1 and CDR2: SGHVS and FQNEAQ. V lost 7 bases, J lost 9 bases, and 17 bases lay in between. The CDR3 loop reads CASMMVGGQTQYF. As DNA, the CDR3 is TGTGCCAGCATGATGGTGGGGGGGCAAACGCAGTATTTT.

V usage is TRBV30 and J usage is TRBJ2-7; 8 bases fit TRBD1. The CDR3 has 12 residues. The V gene end was trimmed by 3 bases and the J gene end by 5 bases; junction bases not matched to a gene: 3. Germline V gene sequence: CDR1 GTSNPN, CDR2 SVGIG (reference sequence). The CDR3 DNA reads as TGTGCCTGGAGGAACAGGGGGGACGAGCAGTACTTC. This translates into CAWRNRGDEQYF.

This chain uses TRBV7-8 with TRBJ2-3; TRBD1 agrees at 8 bases. With V trimmed by 3 bases and J by 14 bases, 4 bases remained unmatched. There are 11 residues in the CDR3. The germline gives CDR1 SGHVS, CDR2 FQNEAQ. The CDR3 loop is CASSLDRDPYF. CDR3 bases: TGTGCCAGCAGCTTGGACAGGGATCCGTATTTT.

CDR3 DNA: TGCGCCAGCAGCTCGAGGGGGGGAAACTACGAGCAGTACTTC. Amino acid sequence: CASSSRGGNYEQYF. The V gene is TRBV5-1, the J gene TRBJ2-7; D is perhaps TRBD2 (7 bases). This CDR3 spans 14 amino acids. Per germline, CDR1 SGHRS and CDR2 YFSETQ. V was pared by 3 bases and J by 3 bases, with 13 bases between.

V is TRBV7-6 and J is TRBJ2-7, with D possibly matching TRBD1 (5 bases). V lost 1 base to trimming and J lost 2 bases, with 9 bases between them. CDR3 length: 14 amino acids. Germline V gives CDR1 SGHVS, CDR2 FNYEAQ. The CDR3 reads CASSLGGVPYEQYF. Here the CDR3 DNA reads TGTGCCAGCAGCTTAGGGGGCGTCCCCTACGAGCAGTACTTC.

This chain connects TRBV7-2 to TRBJ2-7; 7 bases map to TRBD1. CDR1 is SGHTA, CDR2 FQGNSA, per germline. The CDR3 spans 13 residues. Trimming took 6 bases from V and 3 from J; bases not matched to a gene: 5. CDR3 DNA sequence: TGTGCCAGCAGTATTCCAGGGGGCTACGAGCAGTACTTC. Translated: CASSIPGGYEQYF. The full variable domain, in which reference TRBV7-2 and TRBJ2-7 provide the parts outside the CDR3, is GAGVSQSPSNKVTEKGKDVELRCDPISGHTALYWYRQSLGQGLEFLIYFQGNSAPDKSGLPSDRFSAERTGGSVSTLTIQRTQQEDSAVYLCASSIPGGYEQYFGPGTRLTVT.

This clone was recorded once. V is TRBV29-1 and J is TRBJ2-7; unclear D gene. Trimming shortened V by 5 bases and J by 0 bases, and 8 bases separated the two germline ends. CDR1 and CDR2 from the germline V gene are SQVTM and ANQGSEA. The CDR3 has 12 residues. The CDR3 here is CSVSKSSYEQYF. Written as DNA, the CDR3 is TGCAGCGTTTCTAAGAGCTCCTACGAGCAGTACTTC.

V gene TRBV5-1 combines with J gene TRBJ2-3; TRBD1 aligns across 8 bases. The CDR3 is 14 amino acids. Trimming removed 4 bases from V and 3 bases from J; junction bases left unmatched: 4. Germline V gene data show CDR1 as SGHRS and CDR2 as YFSETQ. The CDR3, as DNA: TGCGCCAGCAGCGGGACAGGAGATACAGATACGCAGTATTTT. Residues: CASSGTGDTDTQYF.

The chain carries TRBV7-2 and TRBJ2-1; 8 bases are a match to TRBD2. This CDR3 comprises 16 residues. V gave up 0 bases and J gave up 3 bases; unmatched junction bases: 4. Germline CDR1 reads SGHTA; CDR2 reads FQGNSA. CDR3 residues: CASSLAPAGVYNEQFF. As DNA, the CDR3 is TGTGCCAGCAGCTTAGCCCCAGCGGGGGTCTACAATGAGCAGTTCTTC.

The gene calls are TRBV10-3 and TRBJ2-7; 8 bases match TRBD1. The length of the CDR3 is 14 residues. V lost 2 bases to trimming and J lost 3 bases; unmatched junction nucleotides: 3. Germline assignment: CDR1 ENHRY and CDR2 SYGVKD. The CDR3 is CAISEGTGIYEQYF. The CDR3 region has the DNA TGTGCCATCAGTGAGGGGACAGGAATCTACGAGCAGTACTTC.

V gene TRBV4-3 combines with J gene TRBJ1-1; possible D gene TRBD1, 5 bases. The V and J ends lost 1 base and 8 bases respectively, with 8 bases between them. This CDR3 is 12 amino acids long. The germline V gene encodes CDR1 LGHNA and CDR2 YSLEER. The CDR3 loop reads CASSQGGREAFF. In DNA form, the CDR3 reads TGCGCCAGCAGCCAAGGGGGCAGAGAAGCTTTCTTT.

Written as DNA, the CDR3 is TGTGCCAGCAGCCAAGATATGGGCAGGGGGCGCGAGCAGTACTTC. Protein product: CASSQDMGRGREQYF. The chain employs TRBV4-2 and TRBJ2-7; TRBD1 matches at 8 bases. The CDR3 is 15 amino acids. Germline V gene lookup returns CDR1 LGHNA and CDR2 YNFKEQ. Trimming at V came to 0 bases and at J to 6 bases, leaving 7 bases not matched to a gene.